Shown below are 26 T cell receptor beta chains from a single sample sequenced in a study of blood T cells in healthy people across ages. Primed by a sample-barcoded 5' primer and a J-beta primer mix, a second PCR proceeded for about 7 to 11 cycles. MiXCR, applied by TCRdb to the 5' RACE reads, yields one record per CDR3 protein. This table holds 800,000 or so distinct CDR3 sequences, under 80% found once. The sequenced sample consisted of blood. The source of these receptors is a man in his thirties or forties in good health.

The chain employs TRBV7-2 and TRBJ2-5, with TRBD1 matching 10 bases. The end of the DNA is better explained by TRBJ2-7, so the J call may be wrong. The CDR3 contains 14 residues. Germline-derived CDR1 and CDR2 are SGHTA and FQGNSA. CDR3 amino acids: CASSYRQGANEQYF. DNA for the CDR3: TGTGCCAGCAGCTATCGACAGGGGGCTAACGAGCAGTACTTC.

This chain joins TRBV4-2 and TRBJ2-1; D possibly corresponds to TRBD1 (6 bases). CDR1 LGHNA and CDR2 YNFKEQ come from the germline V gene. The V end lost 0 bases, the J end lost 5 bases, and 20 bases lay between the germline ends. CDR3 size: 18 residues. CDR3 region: CASSQDQDSPDYNNEQFF. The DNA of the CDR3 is TGTGCCAGCAGCCAAGATCAGGACAGCCCCGATTACAACAATGAGCAGTTCTTC.

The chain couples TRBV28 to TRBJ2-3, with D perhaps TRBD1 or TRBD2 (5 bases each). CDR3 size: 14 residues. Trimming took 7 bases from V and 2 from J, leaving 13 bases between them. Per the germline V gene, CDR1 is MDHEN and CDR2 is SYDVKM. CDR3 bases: TGTGCCAGCAAAACCCTCGGGACCACAGATACGCAGTATTTT. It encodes CASKTLGTTDTQYF. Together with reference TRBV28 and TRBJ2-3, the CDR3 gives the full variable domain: DVKVTQSSRYLVKRTGEKVFLECVQDMDHENMFWYRQDPGLGLRLIYFSYDVKMKEKGDIPEGYSVSREKKERFSLILESASTNQTSMYLCASKTLGTTDTQYFGPGTRLTVL.

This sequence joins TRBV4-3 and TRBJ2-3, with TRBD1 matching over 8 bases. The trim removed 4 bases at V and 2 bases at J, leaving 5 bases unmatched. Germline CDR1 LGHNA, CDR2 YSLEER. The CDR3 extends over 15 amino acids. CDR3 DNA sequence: TGCGCCAGCAGCCTAGGGGACAGGATCACAGATACGCAGTATTTT. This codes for CASSLGDRITDTQYF.

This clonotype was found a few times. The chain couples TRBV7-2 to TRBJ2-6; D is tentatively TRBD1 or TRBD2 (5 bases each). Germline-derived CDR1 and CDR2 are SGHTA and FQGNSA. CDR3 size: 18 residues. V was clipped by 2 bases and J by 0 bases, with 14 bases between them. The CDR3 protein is CASSLIAGAGSGANVLTF. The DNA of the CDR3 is TGTGCCAGCAGCTTAATCGCCGGGGCGGGCTCTGGGGCCAACGTCCTGACTTTC.

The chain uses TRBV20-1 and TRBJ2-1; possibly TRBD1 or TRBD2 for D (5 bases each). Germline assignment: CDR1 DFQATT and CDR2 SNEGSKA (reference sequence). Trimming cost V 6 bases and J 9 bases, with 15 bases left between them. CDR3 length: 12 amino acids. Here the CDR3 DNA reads TGCAGTGCCCAAGAGGGGACCCCTGAGCAGTTCTTC. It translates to CSAQEGTPEQFF.

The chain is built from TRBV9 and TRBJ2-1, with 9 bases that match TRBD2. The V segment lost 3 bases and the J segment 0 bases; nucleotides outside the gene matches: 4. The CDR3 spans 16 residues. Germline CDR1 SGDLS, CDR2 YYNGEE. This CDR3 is CASSGSGGYSYNEQFF. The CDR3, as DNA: TGTGCCAGCAGCGGTAGCGGGGGATACTCCTACAATGAGCAGTTCTTC.

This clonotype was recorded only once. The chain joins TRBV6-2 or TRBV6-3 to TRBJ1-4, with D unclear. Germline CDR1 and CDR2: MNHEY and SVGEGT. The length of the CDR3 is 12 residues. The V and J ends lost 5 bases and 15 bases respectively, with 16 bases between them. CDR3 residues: CASSPRTALLFF. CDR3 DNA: TGTGCCAGCAGTCCACGGACGGCTCTTTTGTTTTTT.

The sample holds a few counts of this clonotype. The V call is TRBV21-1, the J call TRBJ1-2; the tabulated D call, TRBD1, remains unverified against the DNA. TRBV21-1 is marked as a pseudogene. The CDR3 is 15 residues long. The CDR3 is CASSNCTTPLGGYTF. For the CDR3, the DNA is TGTGCCAGCAGCAATTGTACTACCCCCTTGGGCGGCTACACCTTC.

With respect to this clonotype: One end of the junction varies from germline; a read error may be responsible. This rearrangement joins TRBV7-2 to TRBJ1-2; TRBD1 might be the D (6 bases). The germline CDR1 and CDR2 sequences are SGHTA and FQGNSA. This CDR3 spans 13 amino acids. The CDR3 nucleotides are TGTGCCACCAGCTCAAGGGGGAATTATGGCTACACCTTC. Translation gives CATSSRGNYGYTF.

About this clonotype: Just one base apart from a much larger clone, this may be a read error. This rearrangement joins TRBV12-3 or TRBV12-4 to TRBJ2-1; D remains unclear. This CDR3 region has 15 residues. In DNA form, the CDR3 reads TGTGCCGGCAGCCCTCCGCTGGGGTCCTACAATGAGCAGTTCTTC. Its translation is CAGSPPLGSYNEQFF.

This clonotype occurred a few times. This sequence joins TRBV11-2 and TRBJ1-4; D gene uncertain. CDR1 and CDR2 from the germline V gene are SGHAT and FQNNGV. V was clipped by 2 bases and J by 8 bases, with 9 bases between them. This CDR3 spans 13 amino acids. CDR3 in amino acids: CASSLSLQEKLFF. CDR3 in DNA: TGTGCCAGCAGCTTATCCCTACAAGAAAAACTGTTTTTT. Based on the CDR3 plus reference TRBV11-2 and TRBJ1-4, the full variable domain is EAGVAQSPRYKIIEKRQSVAFWCNPISGHATLYWYQQILGQGPKLLIQFQNNGVVDDSQLPKDRFSAERLKGVDSTLKIQPAKLEDSAVYLCASSLSLQEKLFFGSGTQLSVL.

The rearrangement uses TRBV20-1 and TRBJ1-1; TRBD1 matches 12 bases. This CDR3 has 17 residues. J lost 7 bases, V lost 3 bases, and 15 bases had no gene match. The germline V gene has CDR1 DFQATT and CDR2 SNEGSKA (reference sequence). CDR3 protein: CSARTSWDRGRENEAFF. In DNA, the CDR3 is TGCAGTGCTAGGACGTCCTGGGACAGGGGGCGCGAGAATGAAGCTTTCTTT.

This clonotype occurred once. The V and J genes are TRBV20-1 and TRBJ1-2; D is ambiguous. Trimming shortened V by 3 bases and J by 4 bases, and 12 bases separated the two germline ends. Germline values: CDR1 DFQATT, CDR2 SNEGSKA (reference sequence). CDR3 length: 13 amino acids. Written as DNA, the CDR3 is TGCAGTGCTAGTAACGGGATTGGCTATGGCTACACCTTC. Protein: CSASNGIGYGYTF.

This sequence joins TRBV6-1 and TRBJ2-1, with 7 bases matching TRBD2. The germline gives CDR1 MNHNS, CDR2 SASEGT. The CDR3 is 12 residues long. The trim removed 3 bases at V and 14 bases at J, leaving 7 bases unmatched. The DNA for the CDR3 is TGTGCCAGCAGTGAGTATGGGACTATTGAGTTCTTC. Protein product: CASSEYGTIEFF.

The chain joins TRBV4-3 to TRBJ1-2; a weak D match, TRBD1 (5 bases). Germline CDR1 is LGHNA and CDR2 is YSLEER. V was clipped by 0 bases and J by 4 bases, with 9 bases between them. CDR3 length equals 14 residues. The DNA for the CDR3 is TGCGCCAGCAGCCAAGATGGGGGTAGCTATGGCTACACCTTC. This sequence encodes CASSQDGGSYGYTF.

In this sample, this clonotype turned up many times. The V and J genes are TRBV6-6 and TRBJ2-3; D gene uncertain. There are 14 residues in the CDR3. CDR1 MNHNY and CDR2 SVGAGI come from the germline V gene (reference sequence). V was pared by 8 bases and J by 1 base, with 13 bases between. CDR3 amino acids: CASRSFGGTDTQYF. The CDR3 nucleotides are TGTGCCAGCCGCTCGTTTGGTGGCACAGATACGCAGTATTTT.

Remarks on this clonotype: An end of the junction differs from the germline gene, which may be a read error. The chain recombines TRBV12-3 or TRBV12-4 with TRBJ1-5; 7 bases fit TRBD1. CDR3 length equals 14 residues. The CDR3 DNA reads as TGTGCCAGCAGTTCGACAGGGACATATCAGCCCCGGCATTTT. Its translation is CASSSTGTYQPRHF.

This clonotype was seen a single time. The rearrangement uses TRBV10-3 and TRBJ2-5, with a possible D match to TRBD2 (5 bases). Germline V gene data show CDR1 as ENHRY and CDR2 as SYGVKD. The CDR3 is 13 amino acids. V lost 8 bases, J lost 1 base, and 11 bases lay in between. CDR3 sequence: CAICSGLQETQYF. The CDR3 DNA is TGTGCCATCTGTTCAGGACTCCAAGAGACCCAGTACTTC.

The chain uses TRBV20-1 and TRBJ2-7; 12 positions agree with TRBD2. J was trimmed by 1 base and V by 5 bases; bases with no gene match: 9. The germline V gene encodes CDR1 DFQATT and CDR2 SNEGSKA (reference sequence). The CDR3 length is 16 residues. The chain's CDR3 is CSASPFTSGGSYEQYF. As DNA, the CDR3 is TGCAGTGCTTCCCCTTTCACTAGCGGGGGGTCCTACGAGCAGTACTTC.

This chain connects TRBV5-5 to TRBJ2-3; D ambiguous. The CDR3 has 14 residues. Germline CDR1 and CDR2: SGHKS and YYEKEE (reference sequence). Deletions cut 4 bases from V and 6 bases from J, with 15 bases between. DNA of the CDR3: TGTGCCAGCAGCCCCCTCCAATATGGGGATACGCAGTATTTT. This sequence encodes CASSPLQYGDTQYF.

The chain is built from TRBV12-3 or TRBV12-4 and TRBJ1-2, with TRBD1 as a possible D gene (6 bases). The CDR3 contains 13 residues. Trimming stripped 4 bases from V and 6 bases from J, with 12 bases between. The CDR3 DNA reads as TGTGCCAGCAGTTCTATCGCAGGGGATGGCTACACCTTC. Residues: CASSSIAGDGYTF.

CDR3 sequence (DNA): TGTGCCAGCATGAGCGGGACAGGGCTCAGCGAGCAGTACTTC. Amino acids: CASMSGTGLSEQYF. V is TRBV7-9 and J is TRBJ2-7; 9 nucleotides match TRBD1. The germline V gene encodes CDR1 SEHNR and CDR2 FQNEAQ (reference sequence). V dropped 7 bases and J dropped 6; count of bases not matched to a gene: 10. The CDR3 spans 14 residues.

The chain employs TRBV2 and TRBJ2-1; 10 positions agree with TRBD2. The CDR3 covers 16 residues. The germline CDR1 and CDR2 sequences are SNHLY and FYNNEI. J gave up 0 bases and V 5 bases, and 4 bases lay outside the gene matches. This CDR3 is CASSRAGGSSYNEQFF. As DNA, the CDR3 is TGTGCCAGCAGTAGAGCGGGGGGGAGCTCCTACAATGAGCAGTTCTTC.

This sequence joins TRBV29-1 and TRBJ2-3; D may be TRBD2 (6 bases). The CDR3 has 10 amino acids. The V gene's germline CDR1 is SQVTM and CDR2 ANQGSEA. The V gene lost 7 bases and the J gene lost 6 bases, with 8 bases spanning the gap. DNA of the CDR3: TGCAGCGGGGGGGAGGATACGCAGTATTTT. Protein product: CSGGEDTQYF.

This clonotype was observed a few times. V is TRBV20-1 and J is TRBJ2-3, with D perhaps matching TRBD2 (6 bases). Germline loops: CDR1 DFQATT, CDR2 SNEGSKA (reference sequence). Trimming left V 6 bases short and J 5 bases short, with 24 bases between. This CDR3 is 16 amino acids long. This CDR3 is CSAEDRSAGSQDTQYF. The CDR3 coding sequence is TGCAGTGCGGAAGACCGATCGGCGGGGAGTCAAGATACGCAGTATTTT.